This entry describes one TCR beta chain. The data derive from a study of blood T cell repertoires in COVID-19. For the study at large: The United States, Italy and Spain were the sources of the acute and convalescent COVID-19 samples. The cDNA or gDNA used as material had been derived from T cells, B-cell-depleted T cells, or PBMCs.

How the authors handled the data: Using reference gene primer amplification, nucleated cell counts were estimated. Repertoires were generated with immunoSEQ multiplex PCR, while TCRdb's copy carries only in-frame clones and drops some. V and J calls and clone size are those listed in that table; D and trimming were worked out from the DNA. This sample has 130,000 or so clones, with 82% found just once. Germline lookup yields CDR1 MNHEY and CDR2 SVGEGT. This CDR3 has 16 amino acids. V was shortened by 3 bases and J by 0 bases, with 12 bases between the two germline ends. The sample was peripheral blood. This rearrangement joins TRBV6-2 or TRBV6-3 to TRBJ1-3; no firm D call. The TCR originated in a woman aged 70-85 years with acute or convalescent COVID-19. CDR3 bases: TGTGCCAGCAGTTATCCTCGCGGCCACTCTGGAAACACCATATATTTT. This gives the protein CASSYPRGHSGNTIYF.